Listed below are T cell receptor beta chains from one sample, sequenced in a study of blood T cells in healthy people across ages. TCRdb recomputed calls from the 5' RACE reads with MiXCR, one row per CDR3 protein. The sample includes about 1.4 million distinct CDR3 sequences, around 55% of them seen just once. Material: blood. The receptors here all came from a man aged 18-30 years in good health. Both conserved end residues are part of each CDR3. D genes are given only for firm matches. Only some rows state a clone size, as once, few, many or a class for expanded clones.

>TRBV21-1|.|.|TRBJ2-1
TGTGCCAGCAGCACACCACAGGGAGGATACAATGAGCAGTTCTTC
CASSTPQGGYNEQFF
>TRBV25-1|.|.|TRBJ2-5
TGTGCCAGCAGTAAACATTCACAGAGAGCTGGGACCCAGTACTTC
CASSKHSQRAGTQYF
>TRBV20-1|TRBD2|.|TRBJ2-7
TGCAGTGCTATGGGACTAGCGGGATTGTTAACCGAGCAGTACTTC
CSAMGLAGLLTEQYF
>TRBV7-2|.|few|TRBJ2-1
TGTGCCAGCAGCCCTTGGGGGGACGGGCAGTTCTTC
CASSPWGDGQFF
>TRBV10-3|.|.|TRBJ1-2
TGTGCCACCAGGGAATCTAACTATGGCTACACCTTC
CATRESNYGYTF
>TRBV6-5|.|.|TRBJ1-1
TGTGCCAGCAGTTACGAAGGGTCTGGGTGGACTGAAGCTTTCTTT
CASSYEGSGWTEAFF
>TRBV12-3/TRBV12-4|.|once|TRBJ2-5
TGTGCCAGCAGTTTCGGGGCTCGAGGGGGAGAGACCCAGTACTTC
CASSFGARGGETQYF
>TRBV10-3|TRBD1|.|TRBJ1-1
TGTGCCACCCAAGGGGGCAGAGAAACTCGTGAAGCTTTCTTT
CATQGGRETREAFF
>TRBV27|TRBD2|.|TRBJ2-7
TGTGCCAGCAGTTTATCCTCCGGACTAGTATACTACGAGCAGTACTTC
CASSLSSGLVYYEQYF
>TRBV10-3|.|.|TRBJ1-4
TGTGCCATCAGTGCGGGGGGGACTAATGAAAAACTGTTTTTT
CAISAGGTNEKLFF
>TRBV27|.|.|TRBJ2-2
TGTGCCAGCAGTTTAACTTTCAGAACCGGGGAGCTGTTTTTT
CASSLTFRTGELFF
>TRBV20-1|.|.|TRBJ1-5
TGCAGTGCTAGACAGGGGAGCAATCAGCCCCAGCATTTT
CSARQGSNQPQHF
>TRBV29-1|.|few|TRBJ2-7
TGCAGCGTTGGATCTTCGGGAAACCACTACGAGCAGTACTTC
CSVGSSGNHYEQYF
>TRBV7-8|TRBD1|.|TRBJ1-4
TGTGCCAGCAGTACACACAGGGGGGACGAAAAACTGTTTTTT
CASSTHRGDEKLFF
>TRBV11-2|.|.|TRBJ2-5
TGTGCCAGCAGCTTAGATCTGGTTTGGAACAGGGAGGGGGAGACCCAGTACTTC
CASSLDLVWNREGETQYF
>TRBV7-9|TRBD1|.|TRBJ2-5
TGTGCCAGCAGCTCCTCGACAGGGCAAGAGACCCAGTACTTC
CASSSSTGQETQYF